This T cell receptor beta chain was obtained from a study of T-cell memory formation after mild COVID-19. Turning to the study itself: Largely donor-specific sequence clusters came from a couple of donors. General observations from the study: Clones which contracted sat mainly in CM and EM if CD4+, and in EMRA if CD8+. In second-wave clones peaking day 37, SARS-CoV-2 specificity remained unconfirmed.

After 5'RACE with constant-segment primers, TCR alpha and TCR beta cDNA libraries carrying sample barcodes and UMIs were obtained. From the 5' RACE reads, TCRdb called clonotypes with MiXCR, one entry per CDR3 protein. Found here are 70,000 to 100,000 distinct CDR3 sequences, roughly an eighth of them singletons; the top ten hold 25% to 35%. At least ten counts were recorded for this clonotype. The antigen remains unidentified. Between the trimmed V and J ends, which lost 2 bases and 6 bases, there was a span of 1 base. Germline V lookup: CDR1 SGHVS, CDR2 FNYEAQ. The CDR3 is 11 amino acids. The receptor comes from an adult woman who had mild COVID-19 (a few samples of this study predate the infection). Cell type and time point are not known. The J gene is TRBJ2-2, the V gene TRBV7-6; no reliable D call. Specimen: PBMCs or a T cell subset sorted from them (not recorded which). CDR3 amino acids: CASSLSGELFF. For the CDR3, the DNA is TGTGCCAGCAGCTTATCCGGGGAGCTGTTTTTT.